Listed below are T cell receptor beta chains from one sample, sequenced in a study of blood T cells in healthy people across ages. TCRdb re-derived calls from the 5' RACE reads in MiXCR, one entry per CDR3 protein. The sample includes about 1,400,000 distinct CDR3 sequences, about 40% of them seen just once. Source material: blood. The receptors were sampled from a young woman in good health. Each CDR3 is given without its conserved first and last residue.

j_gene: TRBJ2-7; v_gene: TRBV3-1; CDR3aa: ASSLKGSVINEQY
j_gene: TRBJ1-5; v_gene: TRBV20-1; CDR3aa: SARAWGAGSNQPQH
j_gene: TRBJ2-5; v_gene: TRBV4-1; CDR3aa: ASSQGTREGETQY
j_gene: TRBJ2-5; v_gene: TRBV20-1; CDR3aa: SASSGTSTQETQY
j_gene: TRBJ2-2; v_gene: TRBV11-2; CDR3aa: ASSSRTGGSGGELF
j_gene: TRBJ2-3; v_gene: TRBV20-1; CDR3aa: SAMGTFSDTQY
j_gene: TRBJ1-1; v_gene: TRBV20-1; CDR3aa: SVLTGRNTGAF
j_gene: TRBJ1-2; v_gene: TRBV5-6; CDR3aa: ASSYPTGQYGYT
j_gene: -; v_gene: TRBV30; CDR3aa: AWRELAGGYNEQY
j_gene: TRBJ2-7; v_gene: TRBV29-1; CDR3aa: SVHRGVNEQY
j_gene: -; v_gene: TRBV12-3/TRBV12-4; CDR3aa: ASCRGLVKLEQY
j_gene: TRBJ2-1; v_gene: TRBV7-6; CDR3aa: ASSGGLQRALHNEQF
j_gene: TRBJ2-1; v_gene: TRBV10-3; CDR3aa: AISDSPGLAGGRHNEQF
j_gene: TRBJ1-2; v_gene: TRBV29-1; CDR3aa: SDRQGGGYT
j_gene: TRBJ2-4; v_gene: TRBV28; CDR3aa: ASSLGSGREQY
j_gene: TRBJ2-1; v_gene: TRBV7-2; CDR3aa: ASSLNPLVLRNERF
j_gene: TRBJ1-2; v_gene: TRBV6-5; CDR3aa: ASSGSLGGYT
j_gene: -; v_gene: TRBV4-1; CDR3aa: ASSPRTASLSEQY
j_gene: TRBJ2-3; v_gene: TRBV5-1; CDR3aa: ASSVLVGTDTQY
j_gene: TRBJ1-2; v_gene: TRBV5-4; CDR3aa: ASSPMTEAYGYT
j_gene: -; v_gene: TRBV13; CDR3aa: ASSAKGGRAYEQY
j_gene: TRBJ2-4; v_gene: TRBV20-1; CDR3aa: SARPSGRARIYKQY
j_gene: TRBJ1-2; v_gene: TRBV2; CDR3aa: ASSEEAESYGYT
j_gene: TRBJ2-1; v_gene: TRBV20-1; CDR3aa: SAFTSGSYNEQF
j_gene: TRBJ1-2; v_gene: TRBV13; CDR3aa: ASREKTAGDGYT
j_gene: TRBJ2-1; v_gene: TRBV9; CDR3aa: ASSVDGPRNEQF
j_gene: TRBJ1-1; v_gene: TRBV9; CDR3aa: ASSVDLLNTEAF
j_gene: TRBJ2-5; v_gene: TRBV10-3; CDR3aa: AISKAQGETQY
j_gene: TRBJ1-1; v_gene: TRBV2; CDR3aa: ASSESIGQVNTEAF
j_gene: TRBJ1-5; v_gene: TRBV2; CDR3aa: ASSEQGAYSNQPQH
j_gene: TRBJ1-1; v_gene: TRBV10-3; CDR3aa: AITEGSYTEAF
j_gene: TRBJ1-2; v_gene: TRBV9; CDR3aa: ASSVPLGQGRVANYGYT
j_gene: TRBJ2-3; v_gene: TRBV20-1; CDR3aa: SARGQRGYTDTQY
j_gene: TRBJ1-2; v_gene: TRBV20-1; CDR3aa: SAREDRGRGYT
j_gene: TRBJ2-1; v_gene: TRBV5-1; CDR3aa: ASSQIITSGGNQF
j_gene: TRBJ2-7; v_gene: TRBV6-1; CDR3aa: ASRRAGTLYEQY
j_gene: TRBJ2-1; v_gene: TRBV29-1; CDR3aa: SVELDWTSGGFGGNEQF
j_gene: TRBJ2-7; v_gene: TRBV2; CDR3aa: AGTLYEQY
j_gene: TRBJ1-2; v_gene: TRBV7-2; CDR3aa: ASSTRQGPNGYT
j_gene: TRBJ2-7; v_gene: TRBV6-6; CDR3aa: ASTLYRAGEQY
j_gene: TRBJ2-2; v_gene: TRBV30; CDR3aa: AWSVQGTAGELF
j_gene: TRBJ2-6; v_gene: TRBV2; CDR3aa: ASRAGFSSGANVLT
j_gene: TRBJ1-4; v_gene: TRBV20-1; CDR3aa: SAQGRGEKLF
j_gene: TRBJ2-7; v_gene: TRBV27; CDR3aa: ASSLQGGSHEQY
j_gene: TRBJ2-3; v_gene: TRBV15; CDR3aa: ATSRDRGTDTQY
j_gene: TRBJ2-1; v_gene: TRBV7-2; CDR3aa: ASSFTGTSGNNEQF
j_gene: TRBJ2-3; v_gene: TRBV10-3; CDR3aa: AVRGVGDTQY
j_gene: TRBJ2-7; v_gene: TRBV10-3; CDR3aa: AISPGGEQY
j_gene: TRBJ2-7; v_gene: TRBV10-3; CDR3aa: ATLSGGGYEQY
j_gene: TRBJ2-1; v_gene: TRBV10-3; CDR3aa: AIGEGVHEQF